This T cell receptor beta chain is drawn from a study of shared clonotypes between healthy human individuals. Study details: Ranging from 18 to 49 in age, donors were a couple of women and a few men. Each donor had three CD4 naive, three CD4 memory, two CD8 naive and one CD8 memory plate. Broader study findings: Around 5% of naive CD4 clonotypes were shared across four donors.

Per germline, CDR1 SGHTA and CDR2 FQGNSA. The CDR3 is 13 amino acids. Trimming stripped 1 base from V and 4 bases from J, with 7 bases between. A note on this clone: Its cognate antigen is unknown.

Only in-frame clones appear in the TCRdb table, and some are missing; sequencing was by immunoSEQ multiplex PCR. The table has over a million clones, roughly 70% seen once. This sequence was found in a man aged 18 to 30 in good health. The gene calls are TRBV7-2 and TRBJ2-5; no clear D gene. The sample taken for sequencing was memory CD4+ T cells sorted from blood. Subset reported: CD45RA-negative fraction. CDR3 DNA sequence: TGTGCCAGCAGCTTAGACTGGTTAGAGACCCAGTACTTC. This encodes CASSLDWLETQYF.